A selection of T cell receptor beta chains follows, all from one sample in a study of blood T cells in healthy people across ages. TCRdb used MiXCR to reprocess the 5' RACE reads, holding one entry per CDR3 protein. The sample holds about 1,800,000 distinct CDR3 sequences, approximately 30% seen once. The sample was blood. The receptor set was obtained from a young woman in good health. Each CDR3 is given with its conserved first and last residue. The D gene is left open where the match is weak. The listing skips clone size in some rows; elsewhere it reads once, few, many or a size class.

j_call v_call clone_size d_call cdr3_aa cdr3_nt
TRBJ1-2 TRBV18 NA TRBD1 CASSPGTGDYCRGYTF TGTGCCAGCTCACCCGGGACAGGGGATTATTGTCGTGGCTACACCTTC
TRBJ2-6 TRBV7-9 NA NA CASSLAPRTSGANVLTF TGTGCCAGCAGCTTAGCACCGCGGACCTCTGGGGCCAACGTCCTGACTTTC
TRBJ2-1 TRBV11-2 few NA CASSSAPYNEQFF TGTGCCAGCAGCTCCGCGCCTTACAATGAGCAGTTCTTC
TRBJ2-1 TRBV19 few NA CASSMEGARNHNEQFF TGTGCCAGTAGTATGGAGGGGGCCCGCAATCACAATGAGCAGTTCTTC
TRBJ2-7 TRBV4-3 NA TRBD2 CASSQGIAGVYEQYF TGCGCCAGCAGCCAAGGGATAGCGGGAGTTTACGAGCAGTACTTC
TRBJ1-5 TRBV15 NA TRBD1 CATSSRGQAGQPQHF TGTGCCACCAGCTCCCGCGGACAGGCTGGGCAGCCCCAGCATTTT
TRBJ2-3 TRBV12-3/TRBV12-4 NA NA CASSPRGALQGTDTQYF TGTGCCAGCAGCCCAAGGGGGGCCTTACAGGGCACAGATACGCAGTATTTT
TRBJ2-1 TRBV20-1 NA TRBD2 CSLTGTSGADEQFF TGCAGTCTGACCGGGACTAGCGGAGCCGATGAGCAGTTCTTC
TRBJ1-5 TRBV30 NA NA CAWSVRDNQPQHF TGTGCCTGGAGTGTACGAGACAATCAGCCCCAGCATTTT
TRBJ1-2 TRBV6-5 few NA CASSESKGQPYGYTF TGTGCCAGCAGCGAGAGTAAAGGACAGCCCTATGGCTACACCTTC
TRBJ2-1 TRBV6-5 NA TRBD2 CASSSVGGEQFF TGTGCCAGCAGTTCCGTGGGGGGGGAGCAGTTCTTC
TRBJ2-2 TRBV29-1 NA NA CSVEEYGNTGELFF TGCAGCGTTGAAGAGTACGGGAACACCGGGGAGCTGTTTTTT
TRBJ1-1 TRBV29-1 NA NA CSVDAEAFF TGCAGCGTGGACGCCGAAGCTTTCTTT
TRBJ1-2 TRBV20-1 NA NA CSALGQGVTGYTF TGCAGTGCTCTTGGGCAGGGAGTGACCGGCTACACCTTC
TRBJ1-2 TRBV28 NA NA CASSEPGLSGYTF TGTGCCAGCAGTGAGCCCGGACTATCTGGCTACACCTTC
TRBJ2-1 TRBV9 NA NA CASSTPTKVGEQFF TGTGCCAGCAGCACACCTACGAAGGTCGGGGAGCAGTTCTTC
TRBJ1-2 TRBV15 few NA CATSRDQRGYTF TGTGCCACCAGCAGAGACCAGCGGGGCTACACCTTC
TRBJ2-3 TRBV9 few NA CASSGRTSPDTQYF TGTGCCAGCAGCGGACGCACGAGCCCAGATACGCAGTATTTT
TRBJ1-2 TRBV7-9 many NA CASSLSDSEGYTF TGTGCCAGCAGCTTATCGGACAGCGAAGGCTACACCTTC
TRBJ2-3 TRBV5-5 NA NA CVSSWASTTDTQYF TGTGTCAGCAGCTGGGCTAGCACCACAGATACGCAGTATTTT
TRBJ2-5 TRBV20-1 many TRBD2 CSASSGKLTTQYF TGCAGTGCTAGTAGCGGGAAGCTAACGACCCAGTACTTC
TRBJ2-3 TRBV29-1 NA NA CSVETPWGSTDTQYF TGCAGCGTTGAAACCCCCTGGGGGAGCACAGATACGCAGTATTTT
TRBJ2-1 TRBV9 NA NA CASGVEQVPYNEQFF TGTGCCAGCGGCGTAGAACAGGTTCCCTACAATGAGCAGTTCTTC
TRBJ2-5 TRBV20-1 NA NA CSAGRDQGQTQYF TGCAGTGCTGGCCGGGACCAGGGGCAGACCCAGTACTTC
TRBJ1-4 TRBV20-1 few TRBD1 CSARAEDRGEKLFF TGCAGTGCTAGAGCCGAGGACAGGGGAGAAAAACTGTTTTTT
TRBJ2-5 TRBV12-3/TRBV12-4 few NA CASSNTALETQYF TGTGCCAGCAGTAATACCGCTCTGGAGACCCAGTACTTC
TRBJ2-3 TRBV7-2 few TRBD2 CASSSRDPLAGSHADTQYF TGTGCCAGCAGCTCCCGGGACCCACTAGCGGGAAGTCATGCAGATACGCAGTATTTT
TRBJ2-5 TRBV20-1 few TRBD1 CSAPGTGNGETQYF TGCAGTGCTCCCGGGACAGGGAATGGGGAGACCCAGTACTTC
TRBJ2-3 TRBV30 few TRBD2 CAWSVAGGTDTQYF TGTGCCTGGAGTGTTGCGGGGGGCACAGATACGCAGTATTTT
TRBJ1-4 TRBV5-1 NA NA CASSPTQGGHEKLFF TGCGCCAGCAGCCCAACTCAGGGTGGCCATGAAAAACTGTTTTTT
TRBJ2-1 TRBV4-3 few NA CASSQERSAGRVLKQFF TGCGCCAGCAGCCAAGAACGATCAGCCGGCCGGGTCCTAAAGCAGTTCTTC
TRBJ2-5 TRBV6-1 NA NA CASSNERDGDQYF TGTGCCAGCAGTAACGAACGTGATGGCGACCAGTACTTC
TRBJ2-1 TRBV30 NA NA CAWSVIAEGEQFF TGTGCCTGGAGTGTGATAGCGGAGGGTGAGCAGTTCTTC
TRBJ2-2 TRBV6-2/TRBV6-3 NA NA CASRTLIGATGELFF TGTGCCAGCAGAACCCTAATCGGGGCCACCGGGGAGCTGTTTTTT
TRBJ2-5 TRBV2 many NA CASIPGPHQETQYF TGTGCCAGCATCCCGGGACCACACCAAGAGACCCAGTACTTC
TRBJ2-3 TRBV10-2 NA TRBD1 CASNPPSGTGRLDTRYF TGCGCCAGCAACCCCCCTTCCGGGACAGGGAGGTTGGATACGCGGTATTTT
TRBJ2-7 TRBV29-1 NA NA CSVGRRCNEQYF TGCAGCGTTGGGAGGAGGTGCAACGAGCAGTACTTC
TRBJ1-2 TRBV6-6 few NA CASSYAGANYGYTF TGTGCCAGCAGTTACGCCGGAGCTAACTATGGCTACACCTTC
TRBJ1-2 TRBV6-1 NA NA CASIDSYGYTF TGTGCCAGCATCGACAGTTATGGCTACACCTTC
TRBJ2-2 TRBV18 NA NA CASSPIDTGELFF TGTGCCAGCTCACCAATCGACACCGGGGAGCTGTTTTTT
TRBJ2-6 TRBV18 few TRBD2 CASSPRLAGSSGANVLTF TGTGCCAGCTCACCCAGACTAGCGGGAAGCTCTGGGGCCAACGTCCTGACTTTC
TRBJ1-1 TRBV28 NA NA CASSLEFRAFF TGTGCCAGCAGTTTGGAGTTTCGAGCTTTCTTT
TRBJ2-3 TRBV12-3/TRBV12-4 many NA CASSLSRGVPTDTQYF TGTGCCAGCAGTTTAAGCCGGGGCGTACCCACAGATACGCAGTATTTT
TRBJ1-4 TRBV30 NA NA CAWSVRQGPNEKLFF TGTGCCTGGAGTGTACGGCAGGGCCCTAATGAAAAACTGTTTTTT
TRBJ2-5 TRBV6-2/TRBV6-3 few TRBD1 CASRTAGGPQTQYF TGTGCCAGCCGGACCGCAGGGGGCCCTCAGACCCAGTACTTC
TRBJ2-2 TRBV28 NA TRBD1 CASTTRDRRNTGELFF TGTGCCAGCACCACCCGGGACAGGAGAAACACCGGGGAGCTGTTTTTT
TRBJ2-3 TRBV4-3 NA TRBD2 CASSHLAGEGTDTQYF TGCGCCAGCAGCCACCTAGCGGGAGAGGGCACAGATACACAGTATTTT
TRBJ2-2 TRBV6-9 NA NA CASSNVGTGELFF TGTGCCAGCAGTAATGTCGGAACCGGGGAGCTGTTTTTT
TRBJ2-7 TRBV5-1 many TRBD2 CASSLTRGGSSYEQYF TGCGCCAGCAGCTTGACTCGCGGGGGGAGCTCCTACGAGCAGTACTTC
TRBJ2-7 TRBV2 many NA CATQGAGTYEQYF TGTGCCACCCAAGGGGCGGGTACCTACGAGCAGTACTTC
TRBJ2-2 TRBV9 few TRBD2 CASSNPSGGPSGGGELFF TGTGCCAGCAGCAACCCTAGCGGGGGCCCCTCCGGGGGCGGGGAGCTGTTTTTT
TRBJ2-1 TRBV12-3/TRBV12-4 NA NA CASSSTTGTGQFF TGTGCCAGCAGTTCCACCACCGGGACGGGGCAGTTCTTC
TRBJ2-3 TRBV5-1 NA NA CASSESRDSGTDTQYF TGCGCCAGCAGCGAAAGTCGGGATAGCGGCACGGATACGCAGTATTTT
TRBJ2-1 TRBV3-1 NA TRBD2 CASSPQTSGGNEQFF TGTGCCAGCAGCCCCCAGACTAGCGGGGGCAATGAGCAGTTCTTC